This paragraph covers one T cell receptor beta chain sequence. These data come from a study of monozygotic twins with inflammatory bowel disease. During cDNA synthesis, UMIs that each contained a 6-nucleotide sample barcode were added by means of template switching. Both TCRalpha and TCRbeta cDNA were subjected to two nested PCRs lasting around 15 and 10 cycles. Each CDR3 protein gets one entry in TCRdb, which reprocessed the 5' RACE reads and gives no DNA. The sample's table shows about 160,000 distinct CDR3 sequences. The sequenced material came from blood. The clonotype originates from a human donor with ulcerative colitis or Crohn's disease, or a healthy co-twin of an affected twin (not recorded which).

The chain's CDR3 is CASSIGGRTDSQYF. The chain carries TRBV9 and TRBJ2-3; without DNA, the TCRdb call of TRBD2 cannot be checked. Germline V gene data show CDR1 as SGDLS and CDR2 as YYNGEE. The CDR3 consists of 14 residues.